The 15 T cell receptor beta chains below come from one sample, sequenced in a study of blood T cell repertoires in COVID-19. Sequencing was performed with immunoSEQ multiplex PCR; in TCRdb, only in-frame clones are kept and a portion is missing. This table holds about 98,000 clones, 75% to 85% found once. The sequencing input was peripheral blood. The receptor source for this set is a man between 60 and 70 years old with acute or convalescent COVID-19.

V usage is TRBV9 and J usage is TRBJ2-7, with no clear D. V was shortened by 0 bases and J by 4 bases, with 11 bases between the two germline ends. CDR3 size: 14 residues. Germline loops: CDR1 SGDLS, CDR2 YYNGEE. The CDR3 sequence is CASSVELFRYEQYV. The DNA for the CDR3 is TGTGCCAGCAGCGTAGAACTCTTCCGGTACGAGCAGTACGTC.

The chain carries TRBV25-1 and TRBJ1-2; weak D call: TRBD1 (5 bases). V was shortened by 5 bases and J by 6 bases, with 10 bases between the two germline ends. Looked up from germline, CDR1 is MGHDK and CDR2 is SYGVNS. The CDR3 runs 12 residues. The CDR3 DNA sequence: TGTGCCAGCAGTCCAGGGTGGAATGGCTACACCTTC. Translation gives CASSPGWNGYTF.

This clone was seen more than once but under ten times. DNA of the CDR3: TGTGCCAGCAGCTTGGCCCGGGACAGGGGGCGCGAAAACATTCAGTACTTC. Amino acids: CASSLARDRGRENIQYF. The rearrangement uses TRBV7-2 and TRBJ2-4, with 12 bases fitting TRBD1. Germline V gives CDR1 SGHTA, CDR2 FQGNSA. This CDR3 contains 17 residues. With 3 bases clipped from V and 5 bases from J, the junction kept 8 bases outside the gene matches.

The gene calls are TRBV11-2 and TRBJ2-5; 11 bases are shared with TRBD2. The junction had 7 bases not matched to a gene; V was cut back by 0 bases and J by 4 bases. In germline, CDR1 is SGHAT, CDR2 FQNNGV. The CDR3 runs 17 residues. The CDR3, as DNA: TGTGCCAGCAGCTTAGATTCTTTCGGACTAGCGGGAGAGACCCAGTACTTC. Encoded protein: CASSLDSFGLAGETQYF.

The gene calls are TRBV7-8 and TRBJ2-7, with D possibly TRBD1 on 5 matching bases. This CDR3 has 14 residues. Trimming cost V 0 bases and J 6 bases, with 12 bases left between them. CDR1 is SGHVS and CDR2 is FQNEAQ in the germline V gene. The CDR3 region is CASSLATGVGEQYV. CDR3 in DNA: TGTGCCAGCAGCTTAGCAACAGGAGTCGGCGAGCAGTACGTC.

The V gene is TRBV11-3, the J gene TRBJ1-1; TRBD1 aligns across 7 bases. Germline V CDR1 and CDR2: SGHNT, YENEEA. The V gene end was trimmed by 3 bases and the J gene end by 5 bases; junction bases not matched to a gene: 3. This CDR3 has 13 amino acids. In nucleotides, the CDR3 is TGTGCCAGCAGCTTCGGCAGGGGGACTGAAGCTTTCTTT. It yields the protein CASSFGRGTEAFF.

This clone has a handful of counts. At the DNA level, this CDR3 is encoded by other sequences in the same sample as well. The V call is TRBV18, the J call TRBJ1-1; tentatively, D is TRBD1 (5 bases). Germline loops: CDR1 KGHSH, CDR2 LQKENI. The CDR3 spans 13 residues. V lost 3 bases to trimming and J lost 4 bases, with 9 bases between them. The CDR3 region has the DNA TGTGCCAGCTCACCGGGGCAGGGCACTGAAGCTTTCTTT. Translated, it gives CASSPGQGTEAFF.

The chain recombines TRBV28 with TRBJ2-5, with TRBD2 identical over 10 bases. The V gene end was trimmed by 5 bases and the J gene end by 5 bases; junction bases not matched to a gene: 5. The CDR3 spans 14 residues. The germline gives CDR1 MDHEN, CDR2 SYDVKM. CDR3 sequence reads: CASSLAGVRETQYF. DNA of the CDR3: TGTGCCAGCAGTCTAGCGGGAGTTCGGGAGACCCAGTACTTC.

The chain combines TRBV3-1 (or the pseudogene TRBV3-2) with TRBJ1-2, with D unclear. CDR3 length: 11 residues. Germline values: CDR1 LGHDT, CDR2 YNNKEL (reference sequence). V was shortened by 3 bases and J by 7 bases, with 6 bases between the two germline ends. The CDR3 bases are TGTGCCAGCAGCCAGGCCTCTGGCTACACCTTC. Its translation: CASSQASGYTF.

V and J are TRBV30 and TRBJ1-2; TRBD1 might be the D (5 bases). The germline V and J ends were trimmed by 1 base and 0 bases, with 12 bases remaining between them. The CDR3 extends over 15 amino acids. Germline loops: CDR1 GTSNPN, CDR2 SVGIG (reference sequence). The CDR3 protein is CAWSDTGATNYGYTF. CDR3 in DNA: TGTGCCTGGAGTGATACAGGTGCTACTAACTATGGCTACACCTTC.

The chain is built from TRBV7-2 and TRBJ1-6, with TRBD1 matching over 10 bases. Per germline, CDR1 SGHTA and CDR2 FQGNSA. The CDR3 has 16 residues. Trimming removed 2 bases from V and 7 bases from J; junction bases left unmatched: 5. The CDR3 spells CASSLSRGQGNSPLHF. CDR3 DNA sequence: TGTGCCAGCAGCTTAAGTAGGGGACAGGGGAATTCACCCCTCCACTTT.

The V call is TRBV19, the J call TRBJ2-3, with TRBD1 identical over 11 bases. In germline, CDR1 is LNHDA, CDR2 SQIVND (reference sequence). V shed 3 bases, J shed 10 bases, and the junction held 6 bases outside the gene matches. The CDR3 has 14 residues. This CDR3 reads CASSIGQGADPQYF. CDR3 in DNA: TGTGCCAGTAGTATTGGACAGGGGGCGGATCCGCAGTATTTT. Complete variable domain (other parts from reference TRBV19 and TRBJ2-3): DGGITQSPKYLFRKEGQNVTLSCEQNLNHDAMYWYRQDPGQGLRLIYYSQIVNDFQKGDIAEGYSVSREKKESFPLTVTSAQKNPTAFYLCASSIGQGADPQYFGPGTRLTVL.

The chain's CDR3 is CASSPPTVMNTEAFF. Written as DNA, the CDR3 is TGTGCCAGCTCACCGCCGACAGTTATGAACACTGAAGCTTTCTTT. The chain uses TRBV18 and TRBJ1-1, with D possibly matching TRBD1 (5 bases). In germline, CDR1 is KGHSH, CDR2 LQKENI. This CDR3 is built from 15 residues. V dropped 3 bases and J dropped 0 bases, with 11 bases sitting between them.

The rearrangement links TRBV6-5 to TRBJ1-1; no reliable D call. The V gene's germline CDR1 is MNHEY and CDR2 SVGAGI. The CDR3 loop spans 14 amino acids. Trimming shortened V by 0 bases and J by 10 bases, and 15 bases separated the two germline ends. The CDR3 region is CASSYSLRETRAFF. The CDR3 nucleotides read TGTGCCAGCAGTTACTCTCTGAGGGAGACACGAGCTTTCTTT.

The chain joins TRBV6-5 to TRBJ1-1; 8 bases match TRBD1. Germline V gene lookup returns CDR1 MNHEY and CDR2 SVGAGI. The CDR3 covers 14 residues. J lost 3 bases, V lost 6 bases, and 6 bases had no gene match. The CDR3 DNA reads TGTGCCAGCAGATCTGGACAGGGAGACACTGAAGCTTTCTTT. Protein sequence: CASRSGQGDTEAFF.